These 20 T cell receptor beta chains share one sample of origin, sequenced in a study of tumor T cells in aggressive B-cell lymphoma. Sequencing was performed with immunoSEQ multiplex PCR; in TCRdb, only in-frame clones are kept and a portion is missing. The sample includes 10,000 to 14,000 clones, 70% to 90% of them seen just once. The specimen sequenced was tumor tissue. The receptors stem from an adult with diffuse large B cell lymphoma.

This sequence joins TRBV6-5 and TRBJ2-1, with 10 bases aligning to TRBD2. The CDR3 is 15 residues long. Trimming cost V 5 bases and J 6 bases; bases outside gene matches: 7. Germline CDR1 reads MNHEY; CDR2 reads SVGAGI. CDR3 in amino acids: CASSLLAGDANEQFF. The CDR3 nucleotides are TGTGCCAGCAGTCTTCTAGCGGGAGACGCCAATGAGCAGTTCTTC.

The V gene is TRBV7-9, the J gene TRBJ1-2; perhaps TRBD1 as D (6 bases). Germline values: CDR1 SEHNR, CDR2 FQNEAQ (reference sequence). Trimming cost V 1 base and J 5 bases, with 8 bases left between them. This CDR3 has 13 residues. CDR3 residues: CASSLGTDYGYTF. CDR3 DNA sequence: TGTGCCAGCAGCTTAGGGACAGATTATGGCTACACCTTC.

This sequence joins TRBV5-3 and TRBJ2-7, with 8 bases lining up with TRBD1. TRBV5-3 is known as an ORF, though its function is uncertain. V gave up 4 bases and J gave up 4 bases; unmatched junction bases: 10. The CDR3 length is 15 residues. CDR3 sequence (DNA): TGTGCCAGAAGCCCCGACCGGGACAGGTCGTACGAGCAGTACTTC. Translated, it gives CARSPDRDRSYEQYF.

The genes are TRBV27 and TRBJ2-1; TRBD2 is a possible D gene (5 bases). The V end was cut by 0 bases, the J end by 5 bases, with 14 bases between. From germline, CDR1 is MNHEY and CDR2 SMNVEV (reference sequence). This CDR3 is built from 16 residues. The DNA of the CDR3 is TGTGCCAGCAGTTTATCGGCGTTCCTAGCCGACAATGAGCAGTTCTTC. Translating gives CASSLSAFLADNEQFF.

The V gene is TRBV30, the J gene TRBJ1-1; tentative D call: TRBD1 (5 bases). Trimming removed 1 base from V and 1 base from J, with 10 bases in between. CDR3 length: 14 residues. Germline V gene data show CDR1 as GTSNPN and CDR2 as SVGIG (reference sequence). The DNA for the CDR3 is TGTGCCTGGAGTGAGGGGCGGTGGAACACTGAAGCTTTCTTT. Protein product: CAWSEGRWNTEAFF.

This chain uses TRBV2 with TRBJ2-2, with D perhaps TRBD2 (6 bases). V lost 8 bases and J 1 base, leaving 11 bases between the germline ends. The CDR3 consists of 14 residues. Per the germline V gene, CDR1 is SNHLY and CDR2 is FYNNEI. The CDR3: CASDGGKNTGELFF. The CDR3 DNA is TGTGCCAGCGATGGAGGGAAGAACACCGGGGAGCTGTTTTTT.

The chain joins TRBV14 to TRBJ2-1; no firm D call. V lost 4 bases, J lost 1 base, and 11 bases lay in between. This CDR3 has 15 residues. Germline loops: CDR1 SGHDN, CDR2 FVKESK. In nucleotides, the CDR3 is TGTGCCAGCAGCCGAACGAGCGCTTCCTACAATGAGCAGTTCTTC. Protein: CASSRTSASYNEQFF.

The CDR3 DNA reads as TGTGCCAGCAGATCCAGCCATTCGGCGGGGTATTTT. Residues: CASRSSHSAGYF. The chain has TRBV6-5 and TRBJ2-3; possibly TRBD2 for D (5 bases). V dropped 6 bases and J dropped 14 bases, with 18 bases sitting between them. Germline CDR1 reads MNHEY; CDR2 reads SVGAGI. This CDR3 spans 12 amino acids.

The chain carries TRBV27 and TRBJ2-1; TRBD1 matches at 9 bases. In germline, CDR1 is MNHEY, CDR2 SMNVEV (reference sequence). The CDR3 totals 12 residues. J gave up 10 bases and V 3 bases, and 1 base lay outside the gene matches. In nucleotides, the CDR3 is TGTGCCAGCAGTTTTGGACAGGGGGAGCAGTTCTTC. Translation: CASSFGQGEQFF.

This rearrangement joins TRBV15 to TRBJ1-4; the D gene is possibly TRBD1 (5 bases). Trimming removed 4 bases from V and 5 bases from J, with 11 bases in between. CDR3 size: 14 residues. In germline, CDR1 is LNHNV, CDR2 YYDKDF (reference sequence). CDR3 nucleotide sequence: TGTGCCACCAGCATTAGGCAGGGAAATGAAAAACTGTTTTTT. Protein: CATSIRQGNEKLFF.

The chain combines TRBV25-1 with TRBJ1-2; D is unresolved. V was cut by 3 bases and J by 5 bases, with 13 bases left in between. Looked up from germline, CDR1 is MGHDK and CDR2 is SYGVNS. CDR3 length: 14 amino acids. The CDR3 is CASSDPPGMYGYTF. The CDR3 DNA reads TGTGCCAGCAGTGACCCTCCGGGGATGTATGGCTACACCTTC.

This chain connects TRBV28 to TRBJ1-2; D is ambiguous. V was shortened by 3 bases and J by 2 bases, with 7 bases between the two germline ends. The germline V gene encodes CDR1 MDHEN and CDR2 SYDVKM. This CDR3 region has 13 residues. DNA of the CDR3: TGTGCCAGCAGTTTGAACAGAAACTATGGCTACACCTTC. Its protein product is CASSLNRNYGYTF.

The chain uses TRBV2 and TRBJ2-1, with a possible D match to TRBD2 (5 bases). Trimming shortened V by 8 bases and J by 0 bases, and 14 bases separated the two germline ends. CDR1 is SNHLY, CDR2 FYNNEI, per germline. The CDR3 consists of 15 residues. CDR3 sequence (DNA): TGTGCCAGCGGAGGAGCGGTTAGCTCCTACAATGAGCAGTTCTTC. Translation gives CASGGAVSSYNEQFF. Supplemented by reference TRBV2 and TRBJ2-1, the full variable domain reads EPEVTQTPSHQVTQMGQEVILRCVPISNHLYFYWYRQILGQKVEFLVSFYNNEISEKSEIFDDQFSVERPDGSNFTLKIRSTKLEDSAMYFCASGGAVSSYNEQFFGPGTRLTVL.

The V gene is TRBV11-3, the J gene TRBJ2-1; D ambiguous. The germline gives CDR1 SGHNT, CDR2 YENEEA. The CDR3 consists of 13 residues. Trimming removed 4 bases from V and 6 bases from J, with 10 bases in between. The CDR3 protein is CASSSESVNEQFF. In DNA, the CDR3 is TGTGCCAGCAGCTCTGAGAGCGTCAATGAGCAGTTCTTC.

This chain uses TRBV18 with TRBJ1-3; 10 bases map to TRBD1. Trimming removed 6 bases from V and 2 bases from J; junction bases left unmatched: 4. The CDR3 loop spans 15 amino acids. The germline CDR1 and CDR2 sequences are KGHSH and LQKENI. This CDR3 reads CASSPGTGAGNTIYF. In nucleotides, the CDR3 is TGTGCCAGCTCCCCCGGGACAGGGGCTGGAAACACCATATATTTT.

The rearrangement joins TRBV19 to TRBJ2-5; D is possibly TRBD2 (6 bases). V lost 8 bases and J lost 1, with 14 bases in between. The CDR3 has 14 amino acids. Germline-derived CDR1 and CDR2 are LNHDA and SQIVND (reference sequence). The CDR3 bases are TGTGCCAGTGCTTTGCGGGACTCCCAAGAGACCCAGTACTTC. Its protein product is CASALRDSQETQYF.

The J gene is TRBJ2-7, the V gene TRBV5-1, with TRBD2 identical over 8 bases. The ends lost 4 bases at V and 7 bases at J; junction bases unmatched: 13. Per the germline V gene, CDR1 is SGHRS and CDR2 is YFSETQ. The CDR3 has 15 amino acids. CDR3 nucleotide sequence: TGCGCCAGCAGCCCGGACGGGAGGCCGGGGGGGGAGCAGTACTTC. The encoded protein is CASSPDGRPGGEQYF. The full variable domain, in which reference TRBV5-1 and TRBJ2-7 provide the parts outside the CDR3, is KAGVTQTPRYLIKTRGQQVTLSCSPISGHRSVSWYQQTPGQGLQFLFEYFSETQRNKGNFPGRFSGRQFSNSRSEMNVSTLELGDSALYLCASSPDGRPGGEQYFGPGTRLTVT.

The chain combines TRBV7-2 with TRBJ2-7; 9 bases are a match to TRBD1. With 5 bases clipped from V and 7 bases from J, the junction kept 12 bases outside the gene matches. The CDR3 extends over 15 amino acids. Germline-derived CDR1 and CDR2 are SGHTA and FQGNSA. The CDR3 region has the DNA TGTGCCAGCAGCAGATCGGGACAGGGAATTGGTGAGCAGTACTTC. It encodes CASSRSGQGIGEQYF.

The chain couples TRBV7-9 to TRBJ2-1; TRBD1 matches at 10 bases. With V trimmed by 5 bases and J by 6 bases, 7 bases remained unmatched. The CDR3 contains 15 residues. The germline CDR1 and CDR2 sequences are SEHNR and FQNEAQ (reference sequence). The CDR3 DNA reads TGTGCCAGCAGCCCTAGGGGGACAGGGGCCAATGAGCAGTTCTTC. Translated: CASSPRGTGANEQFF.

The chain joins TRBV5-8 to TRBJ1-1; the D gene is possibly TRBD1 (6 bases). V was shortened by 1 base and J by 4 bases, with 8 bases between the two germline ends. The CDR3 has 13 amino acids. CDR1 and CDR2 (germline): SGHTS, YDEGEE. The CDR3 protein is CASSLTGSTEAFF. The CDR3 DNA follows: TGTGCCAGCAGCTTGACAGGGAGCACTGAAGCTTTCTTT.